A single sample is the source of the 14 T cell receptor beta chains below, sequenced in a study of blood T cells in healthy people across ages. Through a sample-barcoded 5' primer and a J-beta primer mix, a second PCR was run for roughly 7 to 12 cycles. A single record per CDR3 protein comes from TCRdb applying MiXCR to the 5' RACE reads. This sample has hundreds of thousands of distinct CDR3 sequences; around 24% occur once, and the top ten carry under 9%. These sequences were also reported in another study, on T cells of mothers and their children.

Input material: blood. These receptors came from a boy aged 5 to 17 in good health.

This clonotype occurred a few times. The chain joins TRBV4-1 to TRBJ2-7; D is ambiguous. Trimming cost V 1 base and J 2 bases, with 12 bases left between them. CDR1 and CDR2 (germline): MGHRA, YSYEKL. The CDR3 loop spans 15 amino acids. CDR3 residues: CASSQGPGPPYEQYF. DNA of the CDR3: TGCGCCAGCAGCCAAGGGCCAGGCCCTCCCTACGAGCAGTACTTC.

A few counts support this clonotype. The chain joins TRBV5-1 to TRBJ2-1, with D uncertain. This CDR3 contains 15 residues. Deletions cut 0 bases from V and 8 bases from J, with 15 bases between. CDR1 is SGHRS and CDR2 is YFSETQ in the germline V gene. CDR3 in amino acids: CASSLAELRWDEQFF. The DNA for the CDR3 is TGCGCCAGCAGCTTGGCAGAGTTGCGCTGGGATGAGCAGTTCTTC.

The chain joins TRBV27 to TRBJ2-5; 10 bases are shared with TRBD2. TRBJ2-7 matches the DNA end more closely, so the J call is doubtful. The CDR3 runs 22 residues. Germline V CDR1 and CDR2: MNHEY, SMNVEV (reference sequence). CDR3 in amino acids: CASSPFGDSPSSGSNRPYEQYF. CDR3 bases: TGTGCCAGCAGTCCCTTCGGGGACAGCCCTTCTAGCGGGAGTAATCGCCCCTACGAGCAGTACTTC.

This clonotype came up a few times. The CDR3 DNA sequence: TGTGCCAGCAGCAGTATGGTGGGGAACACTGAAGCTTTCTTT. Translating gives CASSSMVGNTEAFF. The chain is built from TRBV7-2 and TRBJ1-1, with D unresolved. The CDR3 length is 14 residues. Germline CDR1 reads SGHTA; CDR2 reads FQGNSA. V shed 5 bases and J shed 1 base, with 11 bases lying between them.

This clonotype was recorded a few times. The chain carries TRBV29-1 and TRBJ2-5; 11 bases map to TRBD2. The DNA end is a closer match to TRBJ2-7, so the J assignment may be wrong. This CDR3 comprises 12 residues. Germline lookup yields CDR1 SQVTM and CDR2 ANQGSEA. Here the CDR3 DNA reads TGCAGCGTTGTCCTAGCGGGAGGCGAGCAGTACTTC. Translation: CSVVLAGGEQYF.

This clonotype appeared a single time. The chain has TRBV5-1 and TRBJ2-1; possible D gene TRBD1, 7 bases. The CDR3 length is 16 residues. Trimming left V 4 bases short and J 0 bases short, with 14 bases between. Germline loops: CDR1 SGHRS, CDR2 YFSETQ. Written as DNA, the CDR3 is TGCGCCAGCAGCCCGGGGGACAGCCCCTCCTACAATGAGCAGTTCTTC. Protein: CASSPGDSPSYNEQFF. Full variable domain (missing parts from reference TRBV5-1 and TRBJ2-1): KAGVTQTPRYLIKTRGQQVTLSCSPISGHRSVSWYQQTPGQGLQFLFEYFSETQRNKGNFPGRFSGRQFSNSRSEMNVSTLELGDSALYLCASSPGDSPSYNEQFFGPGTRLTVL.

This clonotype was counted between two and nine times. V is TRBV6-1 and J is TRBJ2-5; the D call may be TRBD1 or TRBD2 (5 bases each). Germline CDR1 MNHNS, CDR2 SASEGT. The V and J ends lost 6 bases and 1 base respectively, with 9 bases between them. The CDR3 is 13 residues long. The CDR3 DNA sequence: TGTGCCAGCAGACGGGACGGCCAAGAGACCCAGTACTTC. Translated, it gives CASRRDGQETQYF.

The chain joins TRBV10-3 to TRBJ2-1; 13 nucleotides agree with TRBD2. CDR1 and CDR2 from the germline V gene are ENHRY and SYGVKD. V gave up 11 bases and J gave up 6 bases; unmatched junction bases: 4. The length of the CDR3 is 13 residues. The CDR3 DNA reads TGTGCCTCCGGACTAGCGGGGGCCAATGAGCAGTTCTTC. As protein: CASGLAGANEQFF.

The chain joins TRBV29-1 to TRBJ2-3; D possibly matches TRBD1 or TRBD2 (5 bases each). Germline V lookup: CDR1 SQVTM, CDR2 ANQGSEA. The CDR3 is made up of 11 amino acids. The DNA for the CDR3 is TGCACGGGGCGGAGCACAGATACGCAGTATTTT. Protein product: CTGRSTDTQYF.

This clonotype was recorded only once. V is TRBV7-2 and J is TRBJ2-4; D not resolved. V was cut by 1 base and J by 1 base, with 5 bases left in between. This CDR3 is built from 14 residues. Germline loops: CDR1 SGHTA, CDR2 FQGNSA. The CDR3 DNA sequence: TGTGCCAGCAGCTTAGAATCGGCCAAAAACATTCAGTACTTC. Protein product: CASSLESAKNIQYF.

This chain connects TRBV2 to TRBJ1-1; D not resolved. The germline V gene encodes CDR1 SNHLY and CDR2 FYNNEI. This CDR3 contains 11 residues. The germline V and J ends were trimmed by 5 bases and 4 bases, with 5 bases remaining between them. CDR3 nucleotide sequence: TGTGCCAGCAGTAGTAGCACTGAAGCTTTCTTT. It encodes CASSSSTEAFF.

This clonotype showed up just a few times. The chain carries TRBV30 and TRBJ1-1; possible D gene TRBD1, 6 bases. CDR1 and CDR2 (germline): GTSNPN, SVGIG (reference sequence). The CDR3 spans 16 residues. The V gene lost 0 bases and the J gene lost 3 bases, with 17 bases spanning the gap. In DNA, the CDR3 is TGTGCCTGGAGTGTACACCCCAGGGGCGGGGACACTGAAGCTTTCTTT. Protein product: CAWSVHPRGGDTEAFF.

This clonotype was seen more than once but under ten times. This chain joins TRBV29-1 and TRBJ2-7, with D maybe TRBD2 (5 bases). The CDR3 is 12 amino acids. CDR1 and CDR2 from the germline V gene are SQVTM and ANQGSEA. V lost 7 bases and J lost 4, with 14 bases in between. Here the CDR3 reads CSAGERDYEQYF. The DNA of the CDR3 is TGCAGCGCCGGGGAGAGAGATTACGAGCAGTACTTC.

In its sample, this clonotype was seen a few times. The CDR3 is CASSPRRGYAYEQYF. CDR3 nucleotide sequence: TGTGCCAGCAGCCCCCGCAGAGGGTATGCGTACGAGCAGTACTTC. The chain recombines TRBV9 with TRBJ2-7, with a weak D call TRBD2 (5 bases). This CDR3 comprises 15 residues. Germline V gene lookup returns CDR1 SGDLS and CDR2 YYNGEE. Trimming took off 4 bases at V and 4 bases at J, with 18 bases between the two ends.